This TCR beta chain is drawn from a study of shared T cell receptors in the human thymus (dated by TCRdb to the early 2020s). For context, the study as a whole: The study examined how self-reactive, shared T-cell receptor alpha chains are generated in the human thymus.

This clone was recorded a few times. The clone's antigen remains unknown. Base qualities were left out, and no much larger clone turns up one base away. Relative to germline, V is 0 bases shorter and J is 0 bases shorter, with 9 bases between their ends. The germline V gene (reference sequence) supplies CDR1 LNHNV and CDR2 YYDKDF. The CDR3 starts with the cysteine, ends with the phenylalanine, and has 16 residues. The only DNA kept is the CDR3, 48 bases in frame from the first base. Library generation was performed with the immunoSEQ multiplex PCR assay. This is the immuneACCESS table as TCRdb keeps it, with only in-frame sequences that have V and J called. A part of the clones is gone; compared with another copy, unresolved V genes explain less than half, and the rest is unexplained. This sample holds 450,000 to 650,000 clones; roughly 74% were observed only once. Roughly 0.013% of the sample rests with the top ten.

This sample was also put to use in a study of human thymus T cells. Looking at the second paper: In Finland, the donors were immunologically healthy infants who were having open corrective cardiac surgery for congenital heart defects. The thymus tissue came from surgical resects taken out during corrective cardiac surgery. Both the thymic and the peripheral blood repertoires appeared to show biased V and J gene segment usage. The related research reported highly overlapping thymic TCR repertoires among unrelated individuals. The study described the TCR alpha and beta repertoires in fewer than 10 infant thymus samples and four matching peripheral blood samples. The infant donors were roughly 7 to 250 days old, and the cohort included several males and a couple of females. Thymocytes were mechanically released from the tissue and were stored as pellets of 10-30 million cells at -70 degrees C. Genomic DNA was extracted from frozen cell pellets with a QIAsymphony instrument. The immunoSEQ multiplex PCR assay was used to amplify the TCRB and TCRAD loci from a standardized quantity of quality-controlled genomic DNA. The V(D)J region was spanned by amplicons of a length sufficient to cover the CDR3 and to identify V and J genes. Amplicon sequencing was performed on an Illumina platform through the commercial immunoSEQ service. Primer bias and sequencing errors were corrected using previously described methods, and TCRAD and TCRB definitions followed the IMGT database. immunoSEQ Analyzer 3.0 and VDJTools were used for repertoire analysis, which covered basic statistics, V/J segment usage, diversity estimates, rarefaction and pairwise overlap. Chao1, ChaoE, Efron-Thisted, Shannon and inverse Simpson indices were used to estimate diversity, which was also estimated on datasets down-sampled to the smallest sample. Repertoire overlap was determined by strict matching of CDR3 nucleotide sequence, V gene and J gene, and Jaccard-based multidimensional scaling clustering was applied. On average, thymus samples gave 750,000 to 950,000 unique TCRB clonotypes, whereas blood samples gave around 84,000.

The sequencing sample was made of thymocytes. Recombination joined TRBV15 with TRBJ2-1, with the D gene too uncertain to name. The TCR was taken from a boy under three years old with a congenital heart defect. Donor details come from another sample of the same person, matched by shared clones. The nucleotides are TGTGCCACCAGCAGAGATCTCAGTGGCTCCTACAATGAGCAGTTCTTC. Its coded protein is CATSRDLSGSYNEQFF.